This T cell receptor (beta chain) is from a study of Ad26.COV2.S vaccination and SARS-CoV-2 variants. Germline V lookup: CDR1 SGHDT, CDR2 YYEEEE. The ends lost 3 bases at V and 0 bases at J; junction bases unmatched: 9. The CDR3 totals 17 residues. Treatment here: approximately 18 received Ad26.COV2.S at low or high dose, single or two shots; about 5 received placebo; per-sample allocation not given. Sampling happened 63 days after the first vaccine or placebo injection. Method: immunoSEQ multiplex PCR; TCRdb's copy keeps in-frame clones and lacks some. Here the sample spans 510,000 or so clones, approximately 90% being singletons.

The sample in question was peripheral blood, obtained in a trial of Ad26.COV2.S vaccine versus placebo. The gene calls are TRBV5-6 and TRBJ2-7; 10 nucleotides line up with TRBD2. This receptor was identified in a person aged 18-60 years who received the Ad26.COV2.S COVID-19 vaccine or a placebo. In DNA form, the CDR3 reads TGTGCCAGCAGCTCGGAATGGACTAGCGGAAGCTCCTACGAGCAGTACTTC. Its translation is CASSSEWTSGSSYEQYF.